This entry features one T cell receptor (beta chain) sequence. The sample comes from a study of cytomegalovirus exposure and HLA in healthy donors. The PCR used 60 Vbeta and 13 Jbeta primers. Sequencing used immunoSEQ multiplex PCR; TCRdb keeps in-frame clones, though not all of them. The data contain roughly 170,000 clones, 80% of them seen just once; the ten biggest clones take up approximately 6.8%. CDR1 and CDR2 (germline): LGHNA, YNFKEQ. Trimming removed 0 bases from V and 5 bases from J; junction bases left unmatched: 3. This CDR3 spans 14 amino acids. The chain recombines TRBV4-2 with TRBJ1-2; 7 bases are a match to TRBD1. The sequenced sample consisted of PBMCs. The TCR comes from a man in his thirties or forties in good health and CMV-seropositive. Here the CDR3 reads CASSQDSQGYGYTF. Here the CDR3 DNA reads TGTGCCAGCAGCCAAGATTCACAGGGGTATGGCTACACCTTC.